The 8 T cell receptor beta chains reported below all come from one sample, sequenced in a study of blood T cell repertoires in COVID-19. The method was immunoSEQ multiplex PCR; TCRdb's version includes in-frame clones alone and lacks a portion of them. The data show 300,000 to 400,000 clones, approximately 89% seen once. Sequencing was carried out using PBMCs or T cells enriched from blood (not recorded which). The receptor source for this set is a man aged 25 to 40 who had recovered from COVID-19.

The chain employs TRBV16 and TRBJ2-5, with D possibly TRBD2 on 6 matching bases. The ends were cut back, 0 bases at V and 4 bases at J, with 15 bases in the middle. The CDR3 extends over 16 amino acids. CDR1 is KGHSY, CDR2 FQNENV, per germline. Here the CDR3 DNA reads TGTGCCAGCAGCCAATCCATTGGCGGGGCACGAGAGACCCAGTACTTC. Its protein is CASSQSIGGARETQYF.

The rearrangement uses TRBV7-9 and TRBJ2-7; D gene ambiguous. The germline V and J ends were trimmed by 1 base and 7 bases, with 11 bases remaining between them. The length of the CDR3 is 13 residues. Germline V lookup: CDR1 SEHNR, CDR2 FQNEAQ (reference sequence). DNA for the CDR3: TGTGCCAGCAGCTTAGATCAGGTTGGGGAGCAGTACTTC. Its translation: CASSLDQVGEQYF. Combining the CDR3 with reference TRBV7-9 and TRBJ2-7 gives the whole variable domain DTGVSQNPRHKITKRGQNVTFRCDPISEHNRLYWYRQTLGQGPEFLTYFQNEAQLEKSRLLSDRFSAERPKGSFSTLEIQRTEQGDSAMYLCASSLDQVGEQYFGPGTRLTVT.

The chain couples TRBV15 to TRBJ2-5; maybe TRBD1 (6 bases). V lost 5 bases, J lost 5 bases, and 12 bases lay in between. The CDR3 runs 13 residues. Germline V lookup: CDR1 LNHNV, CDR2 YYDKDF (reference sequence). The CDR3 region has the DNA TGTGCCACCAGCGGTAGGGGGTTGGAGACCCAGTACTTC. Residues: CATSGRGLETQYF.

The chain links TRBV21-1 to TRBJ2-7; the table's TRBD1 call for D was not verified on the DNA. TRBV21-1 is noted as a pseudogene. This CDR3 region has 17 residues. The CDR3 region has the DNA TGTGCCAGCAGCAAAGCCCCCACAGGGATAGGAGCCTACGAGCAGTACTTC. This translates into CASSKAPTGIGAYEQYF.

The chain employs TRBV30 and TRBJ2-5; the match to TRBD2 covers 7 bases. The CDR3 spans 13 residues. The V segment lost 5 bases and the J segment 7 bases; nucleotides outside the gene matches: 10. From germline, CDR1 is GTSNPN and CDR2 SVGIG (reference sequence). This chain's CDR3 is CAWGSRTGGTQYF. The DNA of the CDR3 is TGTGCCTGGGGAAGCAGGACGGGGGGGACCCAGTACTTC.

The J gene is TRBJ2-3, the V gene TRBV10-1; possibly TRBD1 for D (6 bases). This CDR3 comprises 14 residues. V lost 2 bases and J 0 bases, leaving 6 bases between the germline ends. Germline V gene sequence: CDR1 WNHNN, CDR2 SYGVQD (reference sequence). CDR3 amino acids: CASSEGQSTDTQYF. Written as DNA, the CDR3 is TGCGCCAGCAGTGAGGGACAGAGCACAGATACGCAGTATTTT.

J is TRBJ1-2 and V is TRBV18, with D possibly being TRBD1 (6 bases). Trimming removed 6 bases from V and 4 bases from J, with 12 bases in between. This CDR3 comprises 13 residues. The germline gives CDR1 KGHSH, CDR2 LQKENI. The chain's CDR3 is CASSPGQTYGYTF. CDR3 DNA sequence: TGTGCCAGCTCCCCTGGACAGACCTATGGCTACACCTTC. The full variable domain, rest sourced from reference TRBV18 and TRBJ1-2, is NAGVMQNPRHLVRRRGQEARLRCSPMKGHSHVYWYRQLPEEGLKFMVYLQKENIIDESGMPKERFSAEFPKEGPSILRIQQVVRGDSAAYFCASSPGQTYGYTFGSGTRLTVV.

This rearrangement joins TRBV13 to TRBJ2-7, with unresolved D. Germline V CDR1 and CDR2: PRHDT, FYEKMQ (reference sequence). The V gene lost 5 bases and the J gene lost 3 bases, with 14 bases spanning the gap. This CDR3 is built from 14 residues. For the CDR3, the DNA is TGTGCCAGCAGCCTTCGCTCTAAGCGCTACGAGCAGTACTTC. This sequence encodes CASSLRSKRYEQYF.